Included here is one TCR beta chain sequence, with context. Its antigen is unknown. The source of the sample is a study of T cell responses to AZD1222 COVID-19 vaccine. Study results and limitations: Nearly half of the spike-specific TCRs reportedly recognize variant regions that carry no mutations. There were mostly white British donors and more females than males, and clonal diversity was possibly underestimated.

TCRdb's table, derived via immunoSEQ multiplex PCR, lists solely in-frame clones and lacks some. The repertoire holds 200,000 or so clones, with about 92% as singletons. From germline, CDR1 is SGDLS and CDR2 YYNGEE. V was cut by 3 bases and J by 7 bases, with 22 bases left in between. This CDR3 is built from 17 residues. Here the sequenced sample was peripheral blood, taken on day 0 of MenACWY control vaccination. The sequence came from an adult in good health. This chain links TRBV9 with TRBJ1-4, with a weak D call TRBD1 (6 bases). CDR3 sequence (DNA): TGTGCCAGCAGCGCTGCGGACAGTTTTGATCGAGGTGAAAAACTGTTTTTT. Translated, it gives CASSAADSFDRGEKLFF.